The clone carrying this T cell receptor (beta chain) was found many times. Its specificity is unknown. Germline V lookup: CDR1 SGHRS, CDR2 YFSETQ. Trimming took 8 bases from V and 6 from J; bases not matched to a gene: 8. CDR3 size: 14 residues. It was with unique molecular identifiers that the TCRbeta library was prepared. TCRdb fed the PCR reads into MiXCR, producing one record per CDR3 protein. The repertoire has some 200,000 distinct CDR3 sequences, 6.6% of them found once; the top ten carry more than 5.5%. These data come from a study of T-cell reconstitution after alpha-beta-depleted transplantation in children. Overall study results and limits: Some patients showed high day-60 TCRbeta diversity, which derived from surviving recipient T cells and thymic progenitors. Roughly two months post-transplant, alpha-beta T cells reportedly originated from several hundred graft clones that had expanded. Newly produced T cells mostly provided counts and TCRbeta diversity after one year, as hyperexpanded clones declined.

This rearrangement joins TRBV5-1 to TRBJ2-1; 10 positions match TRBD1. This receptor was identified in a boy between 2 and 15 years old with acute lymphoblastic leukemia, due to receive a stem cell transplant. The sample consisted of PBMCs, taken before TCRalphabeta/CD19-depleted stem cell transplant. The CDR3 is CASQGQGKFNEQFF. In DNA, the CDR3 is TGCGCCAGTCAGGGACAGGGGAAGTTCAATGAGCAGTTCTTC.